The 27 T cell receptor beta chains given below trace back to one sample, sequenced in a study of shared clonotypes between healthy human individuals. The data were produced by immunoSEQ multiplex PCR, yet TCRdb's version contains in-frame clones alone and is incomplete. The profile covers 150,000 to 200,000 clones, with 90% to 95% appearing a single time and around 0.072% taken by the ten largest. Input material: naive CD4+ T cells sorted from blood. As for subset: CD45RA+ positively selected. The origin of the receptors is a woman aged 25 to 45 in good health.

In its sample, this clone was seen a few times. V gene TRBV4-1 combines with J gene TRBJ1-5; D is uncertain. The CDR3 runs to 15 residues. Germline V gene sequence: CDR1 MGHRA, CDR2 YSYEKL. V was trimmed by 3 bases and J by 5 bases, leaving 14 bases between them. The CDR3 DNA follows: TGCGCCAGCAGCCAGGCACTGCTCCTCGATCAGCCCCAGCATTTT. Its protein is CASSQALLLDQPQHF.

The V gene is TRBV28, the J gene TRBJ1-1; no firm D call. V was trimmed by 4 bases and J by 1 base, leaving 13 bases between them. CDR1 is MDHEN and CDR2 is SYDVKM in the germline V gene. The length of the CDR3 is 15 residues. CDR3 protein: CASSYPPGRNTEAFF. The CDR3 DNA sequence: TGTGCCAGCAGTTATCCACCCGGCAGGAACACTGAAGCTTTCTTT.

The chain carries TRBV7-9 and TRBJ1-1, with a weak D call TRBD1 (5 bases). The germline V and J ends were trimmed by 5 bases and 5 bases, with 15 bases remaining between them. Germline V gene sequence: CDR1 SEHNR, CDR2 FQNEAQ (reference sequence). The CDR3 consists of 14 residues. This CDR3 is CASSQSQGGTEAFF. The CDR3 DNA reads as TGTGCCAGCAGCCAATCCCAGGGCGGAACTGAAGCTTTCTTT.

V and J are TRBV6-5 and TRBJ2-7; D perhaps matches TRBD2 (5 bases). Trimming pared 2 bases from V and 3 bases from J, leaving 8 bases between. The CDR3 totals 13 residues. Germline V gene lookup returns CDR1 MNHEY and CDR2 SVGAGI. CDR3 sequence: CASSYRRVYEQYF. CDR3 bases: TGTGCCAGCAGTTACCGGCGGGTCTACGAGCAGTACTTC.

V and J are TRBV5-1 and TRBJ2-1; weak D call: TRBD2 (5 bases). V dropped 4 bases and J dropped 1 base, with 9 bases sitting between them. Germline V gene lookup returns CDR1 SGHRS and CDR2 YFSETQ. This CDR3 is 14 amino acids long. CDR3 protein: CASSETGSYNEQFF. The DNA of the CDR3 is TGCGCCAGCAGCGAGACGGGGTCCTACAATGAGCAGTTCTTC.

The chain is built from TRBV7-2 and TRBJ1-5; D might be TRBD1 (5 bases). Germline V gives CDR1 SGHTA, CDR2 FQGNSA. CDR3 length: 15 amino acids. Trimming stripped 1 base from V and 2 bases from J, with 9 bases between. CDR3 DNA: TGTGCCAGCAGCTTAGGCAGGGCCCGCAATCAGCCCCAGCATTTT. Amino acid sequence: CASSLGRARNQPQHF.

V gene TRBV28 combines with J gene TRBJ2-4, with D possibly matching TRBD2 (6 bases). Germline assignment: CDR1 MDHEN and CDR2 SYDVKM. V gave up 3 bases and J gave up 6 bases, with 18 bases separating them. This CDR3 contains 16 residues. The CDR3 sequence is CASSFSGPDALNIQYF. The CDR3 bases are TGTGCCAGCAGTTTTAGCGGCCCGGATGCTCTAAACATTCAGTACTTC.

V gene TRBV30 combines with J gene TRBJ1-3; D not resolved. V lost 4 bases and J 2 bases, leaving 6 bases between the germline ends. CDR1 and CDR2 (germline): GTSNPN, SVGIG (reference sequence). The CDR3 is made up of 12 amino acids. The CDR3, as DNA: TGTGCCTGGACCTCCGCTGGAAACACCATATATTTT. Its translation is CAWTSAGNTIYF.

The chain recombines TRBV7-9 with TRBJ2-7; 7 nucleotides line up with TRBD2. CDR3 length: 16 residues. The germline V gene encodes CDR1 SEHNR and CDR2 FQNEAQ (reference sequence). The junction had 11 bases not matched to a gene; V was cut back by 2 bases and J by 4 bases. The chain's CDR3 is CASSLIPTASGYEQYF. The CDR3 nucleotides read TGTGCCAGCAGCTTAATTCCAACGGCTAGCGGATACGAGCAGTACTTC.

The J gene is TRBJ2-5, the V gene TRBV15; D is uncertain. This CDR3 is built from 15 residues. Trimming cost V 0 bases and J 7 bases, with 15 bases left between them. CDR1 and CDR2 from the germline V gene are LNHNV and YYDKDF (reference sequence). The CDR3 DNA follows: TGTGCCACCAGCAGAGATCTCTCCGGTTCTAGGACCCAGTACTTC. Translated: CATSRDLSGSRTQYF.

This clone was recorded only once. The V call is TRBV4-1, the J call TRBJ2-3; D is undetermined. Germline V gene sequence: CDR1 MGHRA, CDR2 YSYEKL. Trimming took 0 bases from V and 8 from J, leaving 3 bases between them. The length of the CDR3 is 11 residues. The CDR3 nucleotides are TGCGCCAGCAGCCAAGATCGTACGCAGTATTTT. It codes for CASSQDRTQYF.

The chain combines TRBV15 with TRBJ2-7, with D maybe TRBD2 (5 bases). Germline lookup yields CDR1 LNHNV and CDR2 YYDKDF (reference sequence). The germline V and J ends were trimmed by 2 bases and 7 bases, with 12 bases remaining between them. The CDR3 runs to 13 residues. As DNA, the CDR3 is TGTGCCACCAGCAGACAACCGACGGGGGAGCAGTACTTC. Encoded protein: CATSRQPTGEQYF.

The rearrangement joins TRBV5-1 to TRBJ2-7; 14 bases agree with TRBD2. The CDR3 consists of 17 residues. The germline V gene encodes CDR1 SGHRS and CDR2 YFSETQ. V lost 6 bases and J lost 0; bases outside the gene matches: 8. In DNA, the CDR3 is TGCGCCAGCACCAAAGGACTAGCGGGAGGCTTCTCCTACGAGCAGTACTTC. Its translation: CASTKGLAGGFSYEQYF. Combining the CDR3 with reference TRBV5-1 and TRBJ2-7 gives the whole variable domain KAGVTQTPRYLIKTRGQQVTLSCSPISGHRSVSWYQQTPGQGLQFLFEYFSETQRNKGNFPGRFSGRQFSNSRSEMNVSTLELGDSALYLCASTKGLAGGFSYEQYFGPGTRLTVT.

The gene calls are TRBV7-9 and TRBJ2-5, with 7 bases fitting TRBD1. The assigned J gene may be wrong: the sequence end matches TRBJ2-7 better. From germline, CDR1 is SEHNR and CDR2 FQNEAQ (reference sequence). The CDR3 has 14 residues. The DNA of the CDR3 is TGTGCCAGCGGAAGACAGGGAGATTCCTACGAGCAGTACTTC. Encoded protein: CASGRQGDSYEQYF.

The count of this clone is one. The chain combines TRBV9 with TRBJ2-1, with 12 bases identical to TRBD2. The CDR3 is 16 residues long. V dropped 3 bases and J dropped 7; count of bases not matched to a gene: 8. In germline, CDR1 is SGDLS, CDR2 YYNGEE. CDR3 loop: CASSGSSGRAWNEQFF. Written as DNA, the CDR3 is TGTGCCAGCAGCGGATCTAGCGGGAGGGCCTGGAATGAGCAGTTCTTC.

The gene calls are TRBV11-2 and TRBJ2-7; 13 bases fit TRBD2. From germline, CDR1 is SGHAT and CDR2 FQNNGV. The CDR3 extends over 16 amino acids. V gave up 5 bases and J gave up 5 bases; unmatched junction bases: 9. CDR3 in amino acids: CASSPSVLAGGDEQYF. In DNA, the CDR3 is TGTGCCAGCAGCCCTAGCGTACTAGCGGGAGGGGACGAGCAGTACTTC.

The rearrangement joins TRBV2 to TRBJ2-7; weak D call: TRBD2 (6 bases). CDR3 length: 14 residues. In germline, CDR1 is SNHLY, CDR2 FYNNEI. V was shortened by 3 bases and J by 1 base, with 10 bases between the two germline ends. In DNA, the CDR3 is TGTGCCAGCAGTGATACTAGCAGTTCCTACGAGCAGTACTTC. Translated, it gives CASSDTSSSYEQYF. The variable domain in full, with the rest retrieved from reference TRBV2 and TRBJ2-7, is EPEVTQTPSHQVTQMGQEVILRCVPISNHLYFYWYRQILGQKVEFLVSFYNNEISEKSEIFDDQFSVERPDGSNFTLKIRSTKLEDSAMYFCASSDTSSSYEQYFGPGTRLTVT.

The chain is built from TRBV7-8 and TRBJ1-3; 7 nucleotides line up with TRBD1. V gave up 1 base and J gave up 5 bases; unmatched junction bases: 17. The germline V gene encodes CDR1 SGHVS and CDR2 FQNEAQ. The CDR3 spans 19 residues. This CDR3 reads CASSLGNRGRGDRRNTIYF. The DNA for the CDR3 is TGTGCCAGCAGCTTAGGGAATCGGGGCAGGGGGGATCGGCGAAACACCATATATTTT. Together with reference TRBV7-8 and TRBJ1-3, the CDR3 gives the full variable domain: GAGVSQSPRYKVAKRGQDVALRCDPISGHVSLFWYQQALGQGPEFLTYFQNEAQLDKSGLPSDRFFAERPEGSVSTLKIQRTQQEDSAVYLCASSLGNRGRGDRRNTIYFGEGSWLTVV.

This clone was recorded a few times. The V and J genes are TRBV28 and TRBJ1-1; D is unresolved. CDR1 is MDHEN, CDR2 SYDVKM, per germline. Between the trimmed V and J ends, which lost 9 bases and 3 bases, there was a span of 5 bases. CDR3 size: 10 residues. For the CDR3, the DNA is TGTGCCAGTCGGGACACTGAAGCTTTCTTT. This gives the protein CASRDTEAFF.

CDR3 DNA sequence: TGTGCCAGCAGCGTAGACGGCGGGACACTGGCTAGCGAGCAGTACTTC. Protein sequence: CASSVDGGTLASEQYF. V usage is TRBV9 and J usage is TRBJ2-7; D tentatively fits TRBD1 or TRBD2 (6 bases each). The CDR3 runs to 16 residues. The V gene lost 0 bases and the J gene lost 6 bases, with 19 bases spanning the gap. Per germline, CDR1 SGDLS and CDR2 YYNGEE.

The J gene is TRBJ2-5, the V gene TRBV28, with TRBD2 identical over 9 bases. CDR3 length: 20 amino acids. Germline trimming cut 2 bases from V and 4 bases from J; bases unmatched to any gene: 20. Germline CDR1 and CDR2: MDHEN and SYDVKM. The CDR3 DNA is TGTGCCAGCAGTTTAACCGCTTCCCAGGGAGGCGGGAGGGCCTCAGAGACCCAGTACTTC. Its protein is CASSLTASQGGGRASETQYF.

J is TRBJ1-4 and V is TRBV2, with 9 bases that match TRBD1. Per the germline V gene, CDR1 is SNHLY and CDR2 is FYNNEI. The V and J ends lost 5 bases and 7 bases, in that order; junction bases with no gene match: 8. The CDR3 sequence is 15 residues long. The CDR3 here is CASSQGQGRFEKLFF. The CDR3 coding sequence is TGTGCCAGCAGTCAGGGACAGGGAAGATTTGAAAAACTGTTTTTT.

This chain links TRBV7-9 with TRBJ2-5; TRBD2 is a possible D gene (6 bases). Germline V CDR1 and CDR2: SEHNR, FQNEAQ (reference sequence). V lost 3 bases, J lost 9 bases, and 14 bases lay in between. The CDR3 length is 13 residues. The CDR3 DNA reads TGTGCCAGCAGCTTTGGGACTTCTGGGGCCCAGTACTTC. Its protein is CASSFGTSGAQYF.

A word on this clone: The same CDR3 also results from other DNA sequences found in this sample. The chain combines TRBV28 with TRBJ2-2; TRBD1 matches at 8 bases. Trimming cost V 8 bases and J 5 bases; bases outside gene matches: 4. Germline V CDR1 and CDR2: MDHEN, SYDVKM. The CDR3 is 13 amino acids. The CDR3 region is CASSTGGTGELFF. The CDR3 DNA is TGTGCCAGCTCAACAGGGGGTACCGGGGAGCTGTTTTTT. The variable domain in full, completed from reference TRBV28 and TRBJ2-2, reads DVKVTQSSRYLVKRTGEKVFLECVQDMDHENMFWYRQDPGLGLRLIYFSYDVKMKEKGDIPEGYSVSREKKERFSLILESASTNQTSMYLCASSTGGTGELFFGEGSRLTVL.

This chain joins TRBV27 and TRBJ1-2, with D unresolved. CDR1 and CDR2 from the germline V gene are MNHEY and SMNVEV (reference sequence). The CDR3 length is 16 residues. The ends were cut back, 1 base at V and 5 bases at J, with 17 bases in the middle. Here the CDR3 DNA reads TGTGCCAGCAGTTTATTATTTTCAAGGTCTCTTTATGGCTACACCTTC. It is translated as CASSLLFSRSLYGYTF.

J is TRBJ2-5 and V is TRBV28; D is undetermined. The DNA end is more similar to TRBJ2-7, so the J call may be wrong. Per the germline V gene, CDR1 is MDHEN and CDR2 is SYDVKM. The CDR3 covers 12 residues. The DNA for the CDR3 is TGTGCCAGCAAGGGTGTCTCCTACGAGCAGTACTTC. Encoded protein: CASKGVSYEQYF.

J is TRBJ1-1 and V is TRBV7-9; 9 bases line up with TRBD1. CDR3 length equals 15 residues. V trimming: 5 bases; J trimming: 3 bases; junction bases outside the gene matches: 7. Germline lookup yields CDR1 SEHNR and CDR2 FQNEAQ (reference sequence). The CDR3 loop is CASSNTGGADTEAFF. The CDR3 coding sequence is TGTGCCAGCAGCAATACAGGGGGCGCGGACACTGAAGCTTTCTTT.